The clone carrying this T cell receptor beta chain was found a few times. The identical CDR3 is also encoded by other nucleotide sequences in the sample. TCRdb's table, derived via immunoSEQ multiplex PCR, lists solely in-frame clones and lacks some. The sample gives under 700,000 clones, approximately 95% of which show up once; approximately 0.11% is in the top ten. The entry originates in a study of shared clonotypes between healthy human individuals. Across the study: Each donor's CD8 memory used one plate, CD8 naive two, each CD4 subset three.

The naive CD8 fraction comprised CD45RO-negative cells positively selected for CCR7 and excluded terminally differentiated effector memory CD45RA+ cells. Material: naive CD8+ T cells sorted from blood. The receptor's source is a woman in her 30s in good health.

CDR3 DNA sequence: TGTGCCAGTAGTTCCGGGACAGGAGGCTACGAGCAGTACTTC. This translates into CASSSGTGGYEQYF. The chain joins TRBV19 to TRBJ2-7; TRBD1 agrees at 8 bases. The CDR3 has 14 residues. The junction had 6 bases not matched to a gene; V was cut back by 5 bases and J by 3 bases. The germline CDR1 and CDR2 sequences are LNHDA and SQIVND (reference sequence).